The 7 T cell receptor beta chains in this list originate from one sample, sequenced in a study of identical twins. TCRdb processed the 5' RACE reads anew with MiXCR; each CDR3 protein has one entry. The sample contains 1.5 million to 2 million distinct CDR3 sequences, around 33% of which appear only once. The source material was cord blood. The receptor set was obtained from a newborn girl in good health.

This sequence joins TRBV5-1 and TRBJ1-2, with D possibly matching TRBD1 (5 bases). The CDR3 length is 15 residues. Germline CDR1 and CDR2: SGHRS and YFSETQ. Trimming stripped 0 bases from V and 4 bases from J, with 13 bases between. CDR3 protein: CASSLGPGKGYGYTF. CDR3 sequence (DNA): TGCGCCAGCAGCTTGGGGCCAGGGAAGGGCTATGGCTACACCTTC.

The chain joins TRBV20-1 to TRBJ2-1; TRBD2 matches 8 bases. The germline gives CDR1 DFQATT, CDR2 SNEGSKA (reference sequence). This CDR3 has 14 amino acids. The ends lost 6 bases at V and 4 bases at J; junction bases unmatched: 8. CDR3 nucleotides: TGCAGTGCAGGGGCCGGGGGGGCTTACAATGAGCAGTTCTTC. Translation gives CSAGAGGAYNEQFF.

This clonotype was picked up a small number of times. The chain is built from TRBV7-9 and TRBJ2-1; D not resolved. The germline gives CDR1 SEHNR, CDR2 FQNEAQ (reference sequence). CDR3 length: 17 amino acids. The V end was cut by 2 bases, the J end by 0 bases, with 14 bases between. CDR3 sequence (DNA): TGTGCCAGCAGCTTAAAATACGGATCTAGCTCCTACAATGAGCAGTTCTTC. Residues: CASSLKYGSSSYNEQFF.

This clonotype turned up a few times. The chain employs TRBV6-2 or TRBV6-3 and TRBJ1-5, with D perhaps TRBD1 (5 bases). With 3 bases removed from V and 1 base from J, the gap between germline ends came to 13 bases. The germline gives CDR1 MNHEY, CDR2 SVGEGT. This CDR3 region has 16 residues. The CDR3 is CASSYYGARSNQPQHF. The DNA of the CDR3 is TGTGCCAGCAGTTATTATGGGGCGCGCAGCAATCAGCCCCAGCATTTT.

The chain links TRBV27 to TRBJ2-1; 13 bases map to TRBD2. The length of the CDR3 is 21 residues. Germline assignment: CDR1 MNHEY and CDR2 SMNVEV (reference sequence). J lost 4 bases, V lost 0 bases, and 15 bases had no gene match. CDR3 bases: TGTGCCAGCAGTTTATCGATCTTCCGGACTAGCGGGGGCCATCGGTACAATGAGCAGTTCTTC. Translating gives CASSLSIFRTSGGHRYNEQFF.

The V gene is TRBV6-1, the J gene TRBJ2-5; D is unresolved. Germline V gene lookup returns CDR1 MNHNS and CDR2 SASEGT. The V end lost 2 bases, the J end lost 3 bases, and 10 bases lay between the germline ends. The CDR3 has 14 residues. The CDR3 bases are TGTGCCAGCAGTGAAACTATACTAAAAGAGACCCAGTACTTC. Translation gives CASSETILKETQYF.

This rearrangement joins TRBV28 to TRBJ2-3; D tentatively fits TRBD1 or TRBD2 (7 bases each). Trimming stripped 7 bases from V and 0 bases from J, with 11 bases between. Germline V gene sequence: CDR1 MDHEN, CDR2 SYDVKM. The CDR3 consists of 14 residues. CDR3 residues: CASNQGGSTDTQYF. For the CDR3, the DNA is TGTGCCAGCAACCAGGGGGGGAGCACAGATACGCAGTATTTT. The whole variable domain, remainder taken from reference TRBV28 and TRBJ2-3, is DVKVTQSSRYLVKRTGEKVFLECVQDMDHENMFWYRQDPGLGLRLIYFSYDVKMKEKGDIPEGYSVSREKKERFSLILESASTNQTSMYLCASNQGGSTDTQYFGPGTRLTVL.